A single sample gave rise to the 3 T cell receptor beta chains below, sequenced in a study of neurological immune-mediated disorders. Regarding time point: longitudinal time-point 1 (baseline). TCRdb itself ran the 5' RACE reads through MiXCR, one entry per CDR3 protein. The sample lists approximately 70,000 distinct CDR3 sequences, roughly 10% occurring once. The specimen sequenced was PBMCs. Source of these receptors: a man younger than 45 in good health.

This clonotype was seen a few times. The gene calls are TRBV5-5 and TRBJ2-7; D might be TRBD1 (6 bases). The germline V gene has CDR1 SGHKS and CDR2 YYEKEE (reference sequence). V was pared by 3 bases and J by 2 bases, with 15 bases between. The CDR3 runs 15 residues. The CDR3 region is CASSSPGTPAYEQYF. CDR3 nucleotides: TGTGCCAGCAGCTCGCCGGGGACACCTGCCTACGAGCAGTACTTC.

This clonotype occurred many times. The CDR3 DNA follows: TGTGCCAGCAGCCAAGGATTCGCGGGAGAAACCCTTCTGAGGGAGCAGTACTTC. This gives the protein CASSQGFAGETLLREQYF. The V gene is TRBV3-1, the J gene TRBJ2-7, with 7 bases matching TRBD2. From germline, CDR1 is LGHDT and CDR2 YNNKEL (reference sequence). The CDR3 contains 18 residues. With V trimmed by 1 base and J by 7 bases, 19 bases remained unmatched.

V usage is TRBV5-1 and J usage is TRBJ1-5, with D hard to call. V lost 0 bases and J 6 bases, leaving 4 bases between the germline ends. This CDR3 is built from 12 residues. Germline CDR1 is SGHRS and CDR2 is YFSETQ. The CDR3 reads CASSLDGQPQHF. CDR3 nucleotide sequence: TGCGCCAGCAGCTTGGACGGTCAGCCCCAGCATTTT.